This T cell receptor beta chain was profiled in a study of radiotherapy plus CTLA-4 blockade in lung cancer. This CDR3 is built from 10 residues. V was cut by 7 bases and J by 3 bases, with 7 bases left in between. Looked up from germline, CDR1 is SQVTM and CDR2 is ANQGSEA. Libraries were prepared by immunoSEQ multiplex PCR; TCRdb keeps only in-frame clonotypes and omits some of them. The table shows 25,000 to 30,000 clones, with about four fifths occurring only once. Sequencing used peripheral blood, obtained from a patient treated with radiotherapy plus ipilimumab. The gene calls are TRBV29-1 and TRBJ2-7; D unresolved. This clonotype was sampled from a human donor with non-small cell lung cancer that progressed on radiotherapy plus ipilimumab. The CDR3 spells CSGGDYEQYF. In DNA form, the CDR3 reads TGCAGCGGTGGGGACTACGAGCAGTACTTC.